The 17 T cell receptor beta chains listed next were all sequenced from one sample in a study of patients and donors after allogeneic stem cell transplantation. TCRdb analysed the RT-PCR reads with MiXCR anew, one entry per CDR3 protein. This sample has roughly 940,000 distinct CDR3 sequences; 18% occur once, and the top ten carry 5% to 7.5%. Material: blood, either unsorted or a sorted T cell fraction (not recorded which). The receptors originated from a human donor who was either an allogeneic HSCT recipient or a stem cell or donor lymphocyte infusion donor (not recorded which). It is not recorded whose cells these are; they may come from a transplant donor.

The chain has TRBV5-1 and TRBJ2-7, with TRBD1 matching 8 bases. The CDR3 has 14 amino acids. V gave up 2 bases and J gave up 2 bases; unmatched junction bases: 3. CDR1 and CDR2 (germline): SGHRS, YFSETQ. In DNA form, the CDR3 reads TGCGCCAGCAGCTTACAGGGGGAGCCCTACGAGCAGTACTTC. Amino acids: CASSLQGEPYEQYF.

This clonotype was seen only a few times. The rearrangement uses TRBV19 and TRBJ2-3, with D tentatively TRBD2 (7 bases). Germline CDR1 reads LNHDA; CDR2 reads SQIVND (reference sequence). The V and J ends lost 3 bases and 2 bases respectively, with 15 bases between them. The CDR3 extends over 16 amino acids. The chain's CDR3 is CASSMFPGGITDTQYF. CDR3 sequence (DNA): TGTGCCAGTAGTATGTTCCCGGGGGGCATCACAGATACGCAGTATTTT.

This clonotype was picked up a small number of times. The V call is TRBV6-5, the J call TRBJ2-7; D could derive from TRBD1 or TRBD2 (5 bases each). Trimming removed 3 bases from V and 3 bases from J, with 15 bases in between. The CDR3 loop spans 15 amino acids. Germline V gene lookup returns CDR1 MNHEY and CDR2 SVGAGI. The CDR3 loop is CASSYLQEGRYEQYF. CDR3 bases: TGTGCCAGCAGTTATCTGCAAGAGGGACGCTACGAGCAGTACTTC.

The gene calls are TRBV4-1 and TRBJ2-5; 7 bases match TRBD2. The CDR3 runs 16 residues. CDR1 is MGHRA and CDR2 is YSYEKL in the germline V gene. Unmatched junction bases numbered 4, after V lost 0 bases and J lost 0 bases. CDR3 in DNA: TGCGCCAGCAGCCAAGAACGACTAGCCCACCAAGAGACCCAGTACTTC. Translation gives CASSQERLAHQETQYF.

This clonotype appeared a few times. CDR3 sequence (DNA): TGTGCCAGCAGTTATCCGACTTATAGGGGCGCAGATCAGCCCCAGCATTTT. This gives the protein CASSYPTYRGADQPQHF. The V gene is TRBV6-5, the J gene TRBJ1-5, with a possible D match to TRBD1 (5 bases). V lost 3 bases and J lost 5, with 20 bases in between. This CDR3 has 17 amino acids. Germline CDR1 MNHEY, CDR2 SVGAGI.

This clonotype was detected only a few times. This chain joins TRBV20-1 and TRBJ2-1, with D perhaps matching TRBD1 or TRBD2 (6 bases each). The CDR3 has 17 residues. The ends were cut back, 1 base at V and 9 bases at J, with 25 bases in the middle. Germline V lookup: CDR1 DFQATT, CDR2 SNEGSKA (reference sequence). In DNA, the CDR3 is TGCAGTGCTAGAGTCCCCCCAGGGGCGGGAATTATTGGTGAGCAGTTCTTC. It codes for CSARVPPGAGIIGEQFF.

In this sample, this clonotype turned up a few times. The chain employs TRBV6-1 and TRBJ1-2; D is unclear. CDR3 length: 13 residues. The germline V gene has CDR1 MNHNS and CDR2 SASEGT. The V end was cut by 7 bases, the J end by 7 bases, with 16 bases between. CDR3 sequence reads: CASNQWAKGGYTF. The CDR3 nucleotides are TGTGCCAGCAATCAATGGGCGAAAGGTGGCTACACCTTC.

The chain links TRBV9 to TRBJ1-1; TRBD1 matches at 7 bases. Per the germline V gene, CDR1 is SGDLS and CDR2 is YYNGEE. This CDR3 has 14 residues. V lost 0 bases to trimming and J lost 3 bases; unmatched junction nucleotides: 2. DNA for the CDR3: TGTGCCAGCAGCGTAGCGGGACAGTACACTGAAGCTTTCTTT. Translating gives CASSVAGQYTEAFF.

This clonotype came up a few times. V and J are TRBV7-3 and TRBJ2-2, with D uncertain. V gave up 0 bases and J gave up 8 bases, with 4 bases separating them. Germline loops: CDR1 SGHTA, CDR2 FQGTGA. The CDR3 length is 12 residues. In nucleotides, the CDR3 is TGTGCCAGCAGCTTAACCTGGGGGGAGCTGTTTTTT. As protein: CASSLTWGELFF.

This clonotype showed up just a few times. This chain links TRBV6-1 with TRBJ2-7; D not resolved. This CDR3 spans 13 amino acids. In germline, CDR1 is MNHNS, CDR2 SASEGT. V lost 6 bases to trimming and J lost 1 base, with 10 bases between them. The CDR3 DNA reads TGTGCCAGCAGAATTTCAGGATCCTACGAGCAGTACTTC. Translating it yields CASRISGSYEQYF.

The V and J genes are TRBV5-1 and TRBJ2-7, with 8 bases that match TRBD1. Germline assignment: CDR1 SGHRS and CDR2 YFSETQ. V lost 4 bases, J lost 6 bases, and 6 bases stayed unmatched. The CDR3 contains 13 residues. CDR3 region: CASSNGQGSEQYF. The CDR3 DNA reads as TGCGCCAGCAGCAACGGACAGGGTAGCGAGCAGTACTTC.

The V gene is TRBV2, the J gene TRBJ2-5; TRBD2 matches at 11 bases. Germline V CDR1 and CDR2: SNHLY, FYNNEI. The CDR3 sequence is 14 residues long. J gave up 5 bases and V 6 bases, and 5 bases lay outside the gene matches. CDR3 sequence (DNA): TGTGCCAGCAGGACTAGCGGGGAGTGGGAGACCCAGTACTTC. The encoded protein is CASRTSGEWETQYF.

V and J are TRBV10-3 and TRBJ1-2; D might be TRBD1 (5 bases). V lost 8 bases and J 5 bases, leaving 15 bases between the germline ends. CDR3 length equals 13 residues. CDR1 and CDR2 (germline): ENHRY, SYGVKD. The CDR3 nucleotides read TGTGCCATCTCGAGCGGGGCGGGGTATGGCTACACCTTC. As protein: CAISSGAGYGYTF.

The genes are TRBV12-3 or TRBV12-4 and TRBJ2-2; the D gene is possibly TRBD2 (5 bases). The CDR3 is 15 residues long. V was cut by 8 bases and J by 4 bases, with 17 bases left in between. CDR3 protein: CASVGRAAGTGELFF. CDR3 sequence (DNA): TGTGCCAGCGTCGGGCGGGCAGCAGGCACCGGGGAGCTGTTTTTT.

This clonotype was detected a few times. This chain joins TRBV6-2 or TRBV6-3 and TRBJ2-1; 9 bases fit TRBD2. The CDR3 is 17 amino acids. With V trimmed by 0 bases and J by 5 bases, 8 bases remained unmatched. The germline V gene has CDR1 MNHEY and CDR2 SVGEGT. The CDR3: CASSYSIIAGADNEQFF. The CDR3 DNA sequence: TGTGCCAGCAGTTACTCAATAATAGCGGGGGCCGACAATGAGCAGTTCTTC.

This clonotype was counted a few times. In DNA, the CDR3 is TGTGCCAGCAGCCAAGTGGCTGTTACCCCCTACGAGCAGTACTTC. Its translation is CASSQVAVTPYEQYF. This chain connects TRBV4-2 to TRBJ2-7; D not resolved. The CDR3 totals 15 residues. Germline CDR1 LGHNA, CDR2 YNFKEQ. Trimming pared 1 base from V and 2 bases from J, leaving 12 bases between.

This clonotype was recorded many times. The V call is TRBV7-3, the J call TRBJ1-1; D gene uncertain. CDR3 length equals 10 residues. Trimming took 6 bases from V and 1 from J, leaving 0 bases between them. Germline V gene data show CDR1 as SGHTA and CDR2 as FQGTGA. CDR3 region: CASRNTEAFF. CDR3 coding DNA: TGTGCCAGCAGGAACACTGAAGCTTTCTTT.